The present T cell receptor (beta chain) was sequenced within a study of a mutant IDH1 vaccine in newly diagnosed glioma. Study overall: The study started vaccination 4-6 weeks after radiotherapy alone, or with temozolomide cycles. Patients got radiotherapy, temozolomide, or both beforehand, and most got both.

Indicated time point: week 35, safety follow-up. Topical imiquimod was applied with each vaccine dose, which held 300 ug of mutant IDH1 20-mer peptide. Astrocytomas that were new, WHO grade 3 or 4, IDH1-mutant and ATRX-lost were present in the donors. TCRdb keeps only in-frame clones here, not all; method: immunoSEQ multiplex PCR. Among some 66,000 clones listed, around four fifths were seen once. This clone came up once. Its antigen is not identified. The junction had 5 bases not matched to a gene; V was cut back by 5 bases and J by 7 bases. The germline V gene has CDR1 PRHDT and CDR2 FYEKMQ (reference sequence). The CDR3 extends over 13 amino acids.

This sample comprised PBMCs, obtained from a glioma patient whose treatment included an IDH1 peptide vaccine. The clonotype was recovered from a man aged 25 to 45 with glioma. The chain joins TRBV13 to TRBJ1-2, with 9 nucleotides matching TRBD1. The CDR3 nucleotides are TGTGCCAGCAGCCAATCGACAGGGGGTGGCTACACCTTC. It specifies CASSQSTGGGYTF.